A selection of T cell receptor beta chains follows, all from one sample in a study of response to subunit inactivated influenza vaccine. TCRdb called the RT-PCR reads again in MiXCR, with one record for every CDR3 protein. The sample has around 200,000 distinct CDR3 sequences, approximately 12% seen once; the top ten hold over 25%. This same sample was also part of a study on T cells expressing NK-cell markers.

This specimen was CD8+ T cells sorted from PBMCs, taken less than 13 days after vaccination. The receptors were sampled from a man aged 45-65 years who received an inactivated influenza vaccine. Both conserved end residues are trimmed from each CDR3. The D gene is left open where the match is weak. The size of a clone is reported for some rows only, either as once, few or many, or as a class for expanded clones.

v_call: TRBV6-1
clone_size: few
d_call: .
cdr3_aa: ASSQAGQSSYEQY

v_call: TRBV10-2
clone_size: .
d_call: .
cdr3_aa: ASGPGISGISPLH

v_call: TRBV6-2/TRBV6-3
clone_size: .
d_call: .
cdr3_aa: ASSLDPGTVSYNEQF

v_call: TRBV6-5
clone_size: few
d_call: .
cdr3_aa: ASSYHETYSYNEQF

v_call: TRBV27
clone_size: few
d_call: TRBD1
cdr3_aa: ASSPGTGGVSEQY

v_call: TRBV28
clone_size: few
d_call: TRBD2
cdr3_aa: ASSPVSGGRNEQY

v_call: TRBV9
clone_size: .
d_call: TRBD2
cdr3_aa: ASSVEASGRTDTQY

v_call: TRBV7-2
clone_size: .
d_call: .
cdr3_aa: ASSWGDWEAGANVLT

v_call: TRBV3-1
clone_size: many
d_call: .
cdr3_aa: ASSQVNHEQY

v_call: TRBV7-7
clone_size: .
d_call: .
cdr3_aa: ASSPRLSAGADTQY

v_call: TRBV20-1
clone_size: many
d_call: .
cdr3_aa: SAKFVNTEAF

v_call: TRBV11-2
clone_size: .
d_call: .
cdr3_aa: ASSFPVNEQF

v_call: TRBV12-3/TRBV12-4
clone_size: .
d_call: .
cdr3_aa: ASRQTGRFDEQY

v_call: TRBV4-1
clone_size: many
d_call: TRBD1
cdr3_aa: ASSPQGSYEQY

v_call: TRBV14
clone_size: .
d_call: TRBD2
cdr3_aa: ASSQGLASEQF

v_call: TRBV14
clone_size: .
d_call: .
cdr3_aa: ASSHLGSYNEQF

v_call: TRBV12-2
clone_size: .
d_call: .
cdr3_aa: ASRSAGAAEAF

v_call: TRBV7-3
clone_size: many
d_call: .
cdr3_aa: ASTSNSTGIEAKNIQY

v_call: TRBV15
clone_size: few
d_call: .
cdr3_aa: ATSRFDSKLF

v_call: TRBV6-2/TRBV6-3
clone_size: .
d_call: .
cdr3_aa: ASSYSPWKSTDTQY

v_call: TRBV6-5
clone_size: .
d_call: TRBD1
cdr3_aa: ASSYGTGDNSPLH